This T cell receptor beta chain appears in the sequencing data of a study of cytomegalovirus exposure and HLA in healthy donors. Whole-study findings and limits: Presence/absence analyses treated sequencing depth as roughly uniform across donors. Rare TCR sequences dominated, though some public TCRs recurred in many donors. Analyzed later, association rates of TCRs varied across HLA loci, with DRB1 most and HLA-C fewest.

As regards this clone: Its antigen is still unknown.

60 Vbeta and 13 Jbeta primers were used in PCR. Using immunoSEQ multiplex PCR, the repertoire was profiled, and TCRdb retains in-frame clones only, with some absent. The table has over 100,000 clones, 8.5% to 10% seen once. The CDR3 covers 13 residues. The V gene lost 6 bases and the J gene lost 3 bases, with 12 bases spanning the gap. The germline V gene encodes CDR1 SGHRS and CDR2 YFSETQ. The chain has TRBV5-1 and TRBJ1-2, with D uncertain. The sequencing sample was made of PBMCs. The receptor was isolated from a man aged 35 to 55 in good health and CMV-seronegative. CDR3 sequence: CASNSGDDYGYTF. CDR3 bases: TGCGCCAGCAATTCGGGTGACGACTATGGCTACACCTTC.